This T cell receptor (beta chain) was identified in a study of T-cell memory formation after mild COVID-19. Background on the study: Largely, TCR clusters stayed within a single donor.

CDR1 is SGHTA and CDR2 is FQGNSA in the germline V gene. Trimming cost V 4 bases and J 8 bases; bases outside gene matches: 21. This CDR3 is built from 20 residues. Study-level results: There was a balanced CD4/CD8 profile in clones contracting day 15 to 85, and later expanders leaned CD4+. Largely, contracting CD4+ clones fell within CM and EM, and contracting CD8+ clones within EMRA.

TCRalpha and TCRbeta libraries used 5'RACE with constant-segment primers and UMIs. TCRdb used MiXCR to reprocess the 5' RACE reads, holding one entry per CDR3 protein. The sample contains 29,000 or so distinct CDR3 sequences, approximately 12% of which appear only once. This clonotype was recorded at least ten times. The antigen is unknown. Sample: PBMCs or a T cell subset sorted from them (not recorded which). The chain uses TRBV7-2 and TRBJ2-1; 12 bases fit TRBD2. The sequence came from an adult woman who had mild COVID-19 (a few samples of this study predate the infection). Cell type and time point are not known. CDR3 DNA sequence: TGTGCCAGCAGCTCCCGCCCGGCCTCTAGCGGGAGGGCCGGTTATGATGAGCAGTTCTTC. As protein: CASSSRPASSGRAGYDEQFF.